The entry that follows covers one T cell receptor beta chain sequence. Only a few counts were recorded for this clonotype. Its antigen is not yet known. Per-base qualities were not stored, and no clone one base away is much larger. The sample comes from a study of blood T cells in healthy people across ages (dated by TCRdb to the mid-2010s). For the wider study: In model experiments, roughly one uniquely barcoded TCR beta cDNA molecule per two T cells was captured by template switching. Using deep sequencing normalized with unique cDNA molecular identifiers, the study measured how TCR beta repertoire diversity changes with age. The donors were divided into four age groups: young (average around 17 years), middle-aged (approximately 39), aged (around 67) and long-lived (roughly 82). Donors of different ages were randomly distributed across sequencing lanes to avoid experimental bias. For two donors (one aged 18 to 29 and one aged 80 or older), the study analyzed two additional independent replicas of 1 million unique cDNA reads from the same blood draw. Results and caveats for the whole study, not just this receptor: Total diversity estimates from one million sequenced T cells were considered lower bounds and underestimates. Since profiling was done on bulk unsorted PBMCs, naive and antigen-experienced compartments could not be conclusively compared. Observed TCR beta diversity per million T cells fell roughly linearly with age, and a significant reduction was already apparent by age around 36. The long-lived group showed more naive CD4+ T cells, fewer expanded clones and increased TCR diversity than the aged group, suggesting age selection. The percentage of naive T cells measured by flow cytometry correlated strongly with observed TCR beta diversity. The CMV infection status of donors was not known, potentially confounding age-related changes in expanded clonotypes.

Looking up the germline V gene yields CDR1 LGHNA and CDR2 YSLEER. V sheds 4 bases and J sheds 8 bases, leaving 18 bases between their ends. The CDR3 measures 15 amino acids from cysteine to phenylalanine. Only the CDR3 part of the read is kept: 45 bases, read in frame from the first base. Systemically healthy Caucasian individuals from Russia, some 40 in total and aged about 6 to 95 years, were included as donors. Around 10 milliliters of peripheral blood were drawn from each donor into EDTA-treated Vacutainer tubes. PBMCs were isolated by Ficoll-Paque density-gradient centrifugation, with at least 6 million obtained per sample. Total RNA was extracted from PBMCs with Trizol reagent, with at least 5 micrograms obtained per sample. The percentages of naive CD45RAhigh/CD27high T cells were determined by flow cytometry on a PBMC aliquot from every donor. Library preparation employed 5' RACE. TCRdb names Illumina HiSeq 2500 as the instrument used. A second PCR of about 7 to 12 cycles was run with a J-beta primer mix and a sample-barcoded 5' primer. Each TCR beta cDNA molecule received a unique molecular identifier from a template-switch 5' adaptor carrying 12 random nucleotides. Each sample yielded at least 3 million CDR3-containing paired-end reads. All of the RNA was converted into first-strand cDNA using the Mint cDNA synthesis kit, with a TRBC-specific oligonucleotide serving as the primer. All cDNA was treated with uracil-DNA glycosylase and then went through a first 18-cycle PCR with the universal primers M1SS and BC2_uni_R. Per the authors' processing: For normalization, 1 million high-quality reads were randomly selected from each sample, with every read carrying a distinct molecular identifier. Instead of being binned into consensus sequences, reads that shared molecular identifiers were thrown out. MiTCR, set to a Q25 quality threshold and the strictest error-elimination algorithm, was used for CDR3 identification, clonotype clustering and error correction. A nonparametric unseen species model with Euler transformation was used to estimate a lower bound on total TCR beta diversity. In TCRdb, the public reads were trimmed at Q25 with fastp and aligned with MiXCR, with productive beta chains retained. Here each entry gathers all rows of one CDR3 protein and keeps the most common genes and DNA. The V and J calls shown here were made by TCRdb, not taken from the authors' results. This sample comprises fewer than 800,000 distinct CDR3 sequences, around 21% of them detected only once. The ten largest clones represent roughly 3.6% of the sample.

This sequence was found in a man aged 65 to 85 in good health. Here the chain combines TRBV4-3 and TRBJ2-1, with a weak D call of TRBD1 (8 bases match). Sequencing used blood. The CDR3 region reads CASSRTRTGRDEQFF. The nucleotide sequence is TGCGCCAGCAGCCGCACGCGGACAGGGAGGGATGAGCAGTTCTTC.